These 20 T cell receptor beta chains were sequenced from one sample in a study of blood T cell repertoires in COVID-19. Repertoires were generated with immunoSEQ multiplex PCR, while TCRdb's copy carries only in-frame clones and drops some. The table shows over 600,000 clones, with about 90% occurring only once. The sequenced sample consisted of peripheral blood. These receptor sequences come from a woman younger than 35 with acute or convalescent COVID-19.

The CDR3 nucleotides are TGTGCCACCAGCGTACTAGCGGGGGCCTACAATGAGCAGTTCTTC. Translating it yields CATSVLAGAYNEQFF. V usage is TRBV24-1 and J usage is TRBJ2-1; 11 bases are a match to TRBD2. Germline V gene lookup returns CDR1 KGHDR and CDR2 SFDVKD. J gave up 2 bases and V 7 bases, and 3 bases lay outside the gene matches. The CDR3 is 15 residues long.

The chain is built from TRBV28 and TRBJ1-2; 9 nucleotides align to TRBD1. Trimming cost V 4 bases and J 0 bases; bases outside gene matches: 9. The germline gives CDR1 MDHEN, CDR2 SYDVKM. The CDR3 loop spans 17 amino acids. CDR3 region: CASSSTGGGRANYGYTF. The CDR3 nucleotides are TGTGCCAGCAGTTCCACAGGGGGCGGAAGGGCTAACTATGGCTACACCTTC.

The chain employs TRBV19 and TRBJ1-6; D gene uncertain. The CDR3 has 12 amino acids. The germline V gene encodes CDR1 LNHDA and CDR2 SQIVND (reference sequence). V dropped 5 bases and J dropped 9 bases, with 8 bases sitting between them. The CDR3 DNA reads TGTGCCAGTAGTCCCCCCGGTTCACCCCTCCACTTT. Protein: CASSPPGSPLHF.

The chain uses TRBV29-1 and TRBJ1-3; D is possibly TRBD1 (6 bases). CDR3 length: 14 residues. Per germline, CDR1 SQVTM and CDR2 ANQGSEA. Deletions cut 3 bases from V and 3 bases from J, with 12 bases between. The CDR3 nucleotides read TGCAGCGTTGATTCAGGGGCTGATGGAAACACCATATATTTT. Its protein product is CSVDSGADGNTIYF.

The J gene is TRBJ1-2, the V gene TRBV29-1, with TRBD1 matching 7 bases. Unmatched junction bases numbered 8, after V lost 7 bases and J lost 6 bases. Germline V gene data show CDR1 as SQVTM and CDR2 as ANQGSEA. The CDR3 is 12 amino acids. Written as DNA, the CDR3 is TGCAGCGGACAGACAGGGCATGATGGCTACACCTTC. It translates to CSGQTGHDGYTF. Based on the CDR3 plus reference TRBV29-1 and TRBJ1-2, the full variable domain is SAVISQKPSRDICQRGTSLTIQCQVDSQVTMMFWYRQQPGQSLTLIATANQGSEATYESGFVIDKFPISRPNLTFSTLTVSNMSPEDSSIYLCSGQTGHDGYTFGSGTRLTVV.

The chain links TRBV5-5 to TRBJ1-3; TRBD1 is a possible D gene (5 bases). Trimming removed 3 bases at V and 4 bases at J, with 14 bases between. CDR3 length: 15 amino acids. CDR1 is SGHKS and CDR2 is YYEKEE in the germline V gene (reference sequence). The CDR3 DNA reads as TGTGCCAGCAGCTCCTTGGCGGGGGTGGGAAACACCATATATTTT. Translated: CASSSLAGVGNTIYF.

As regards this clone: Other DNA sequences in the same sample also yield this CDR3. The chain is built from TRBV5-4 and TRBJ1-1, with 7 bases that match TRBD1. Trimming cost V 0 bases and J 8 bases; bases outside gene matches: 1. CDR3 length equals 12 residues. Germline V gene lookup returns CDR1 SGHNT and CDR2 YYREEE (reference sequence). CDR3 sequence: CASSLGQGEAFF. CDR3 in DNA: TGTGCCAGCAGCTTGGGACAGGGAGAAGCTTTCTTT. The full variable domain, rest sourced from reference TRBV5-4 and TRBJ1-1, is ETGVTQSPTHLIKTRGQQVTLRCSSQSGHNTVSWYQQALGQGPQFIFQYYREEENGRGNFPPRFSGLQFPNYSSELNVNALELDDSALYLCASSLGQGEAFFGQGTRLTVV.

This clone was seen a few times. Within the sample, other DNA sequences also encode this same CDR3. V and J are TRBV10-3 and TRBJ1-1, with unresolved D. The CDR3 totals 13 residues. V dropped 3 bases and J dropped 1 base, with 6 bases sitting between them. CDR1 ENHRY and CDR2 SYGVKD come from the germline V gene. The CDR3 reads CAISDRENTEAFF. CDR3 coding DNA: TGTGCCATCAGTGATCGGGAGAACACTGAAGCTTTCTTT.

The chain links TRBV6-5 to TRBJ1-1; 7 nucleotides line up with TRBD1. V shed 5 bases, J shed 1 base, and the junction held 4 bases outside the gene matches. Germline V CDR1 and CDR2: MNHEY, SVGAGI. The CDR3 length is 14 residues. This CDR3 is CASSRRTGNTEAFF. CDR3 bases: TGTGCCAGCAGTCGCCGGACAGGGAACACTGAAGCTTTCTTT.

V and J are TRBV23-1 and TRBJ1-1; perhaps TRBD1 as D (5 bases). TRBV23-1 is filed as an ORF, its function uncertain. V lost 7 bases and J lost 4, with 19 bases in between. This CDR3 is built from 15 residues. The CDR3 bases are TGCGCCAGCACCCCCGGGTCGGGGGAGTCCACTGAAGCTTTCTTT. As protein: CASTPGSGESTEAFF.

This chain uses TRBV2 with TRBJ1-1; D is perhaps TRBD1 (5 bases). V gave up 6 bases and J gave up 1 base, with 15 bases separating them. From germline, CDR1 is SNHLY and CDR2 FYNNEI. This CDR3 has 15 residues. The CDR3 is CASSPWGVRNTEAFF. The CDR3, as DNA: TGTGCCAGCAGCCCCTGGGGGGTGAGGAACACTGAAGCTTTCTTT.

This rearrangement joins TRBV20-1 to TRBJ1-1; 7 positions agree with TRBD1. Per germline, CDR1 DFQATT and CDR2 SNEGSKA (reference sequence). Trimming at V came to 3 bases and at J to 3 bases, leaving 4 bases not matched to a gene. This CDR3 is 13 amino acids long. CDR3 residues: CSASTGEDTEAFF. The DNA of the CDR3 is TGCAGTGCTAGTACAGGGGAGGACACTGAAGCTTTCTTT.

The chain carries TRBV24-1 and TRBJ1-6, with a weak D call TRBD1 (5 bases). CDR1 is KGHDR and CDR2 is SFDVKD in the germline V gene. Trimming cost V 9 bases and J 7 bases, with 12 bases left between them. This CDR3 comprises 13 residues. The CDR3 DNA sequence: TGTGCCACCGGAAAGGGGCCCAATTCACCCCTCCACTTT. Translated: CATGKGPNSPLHF.

The chain carries TRBV6-2 or TRBV6-3 and TRBJ1-1; D may be TRBD1 (5 bases). V lost 3 bases to trimming and J lost 4 bases, with 18 bases between them. CDR3 length: 16 amino acids. Germline V lookup: CDR1 MNHEY, CDR2 SVGEGT. CDR3 loop: CASSYGLQVGITEAFF. CDR3 DNA: TGTGCCAGCAGTTATGGACTACAGGTGGGAATCACTGAAGCTTTCTTT.

The V call is TRBV6-5, the J call TRBJ1-1, with a possible D match to TRBD1 (6 bases). Trimming stripped 4 bases from V and 8 bases from J, with 11 bases between. CDR1 is MNHEY, CDR2 SVGAGI, per germline. The CDR3 sequence is 12 residues long. CDR3 in DNA: TGTGCCAGCAGTTTTTCAACAGGGGAAGCTTTCTTT. Its translation is CASSFSTGEAFF.

Here the CDR3 reads CASSESGGGNYGYTF. The CDR3 DNA sequence: TGCGCCAGCAGTGAGTCAGGGGGCGGTAACTATGGCTACACCTTC. The genes are TRBV10-2 and TRBJ1-2; 7 nucleotides agree with TRBD1. J lost 1 base, V lost 0 bases, and 2 bases had no gene match. This CDR3 is built from 15 residues. Germline V lookup: CDR1 WSHSY, CDR2 SAAADI.

The genes are TRBV30 and TRBJ1-5; D is possibly TRBD1 (5 bases). Germline V gives CDR1 GTSNPN, CDR2 SVGIG (reference sequence). CDR3 length equals 12 residues. V lost 2 bases and J lost 6, with 8 bases in between. CDR3 DNA: TGTGCCTGGAGTAGCCAGGGTCAGCCCCAGCATTTT. It codes for CAWSSQGQPQHF.

The V gene is TRBV7-9, the J gene TRBJ2-7; TRBD1 aligns across 8 bases. The junction had 8 bases not matched to a gene; V was cut back by 5 bases and J by 2 bases. The germline gives CDR1 SEHNR, CDR2 FQNEAQ (reference sequence). The CDR3 extends over 15 amino acids. As DNA, the CDR3 is TGTGCCAGCAGCCCCCTTGGACAGGGAACCTACGAGCAGTACTTC. Encoded protein: CASSPLGQGTYEQYF.

V and J are TRBV9 and TRBJ2-1; D is perhaps TRBD1 (5 bases). CDR3 length: 16 amino acids. V lost 2 bases and J 1 base, leaving 13 bases between the germline ends. Germline V gene lookup returns CDR1 SGDLS and CDR2 YYNGEE. The CDR3 nucleotides read TGTGCCAGCAGCGTCAGGGTTGATCCGTCCTACAATGAGCAGTTCTTC. Translating gives CASSVRVDPSYNEQFF. The full variable domain, completed using reference TRBV9 and TRBJ2-1, is DSGVTQTPKHLITATGQRVTLRCSPRSGDLSVYWYQQSLDQGLQFLIQYYNGEERAKGNILERFSAQQFPDLHSELNLSSLELGDSALYFCASSVRVDPSYNEQFFGPGTRLTVL.

The rearrangement joins TRBV7-2 to TRBJ2-1; 8 bases are a match to TRBD2. Germline assignment: CDR1 SGHTA and CDR2 FQGNSA. The CDR3 sequence is 17 residues long. J lost 10 bases, V lost 5 bases, and 19 bases had no gene match. The CDR3 coding sequence is TGTGCCAGCAGCCCTCCCCCCGGGACTAGGAGGATGGGGGAGCAGTTCTTC. Translated, it gives CASSPPPGTRRMGEQFF.